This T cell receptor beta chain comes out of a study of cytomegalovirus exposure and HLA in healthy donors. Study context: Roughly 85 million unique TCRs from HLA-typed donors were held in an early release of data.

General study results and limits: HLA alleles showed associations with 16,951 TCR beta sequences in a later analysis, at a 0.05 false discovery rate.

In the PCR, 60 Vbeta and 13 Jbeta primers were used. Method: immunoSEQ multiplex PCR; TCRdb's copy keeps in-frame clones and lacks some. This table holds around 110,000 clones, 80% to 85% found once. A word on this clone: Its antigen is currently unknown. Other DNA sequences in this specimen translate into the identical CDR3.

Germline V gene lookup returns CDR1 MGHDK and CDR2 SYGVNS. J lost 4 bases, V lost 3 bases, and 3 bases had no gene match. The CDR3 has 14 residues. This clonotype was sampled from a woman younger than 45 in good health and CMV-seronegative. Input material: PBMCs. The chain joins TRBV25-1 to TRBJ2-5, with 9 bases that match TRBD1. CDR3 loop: CASSDGTGRETQYF. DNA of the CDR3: TGTGCCAGCAGTGACGGGACAGGGAGAGAGACCCAGTACTTC.